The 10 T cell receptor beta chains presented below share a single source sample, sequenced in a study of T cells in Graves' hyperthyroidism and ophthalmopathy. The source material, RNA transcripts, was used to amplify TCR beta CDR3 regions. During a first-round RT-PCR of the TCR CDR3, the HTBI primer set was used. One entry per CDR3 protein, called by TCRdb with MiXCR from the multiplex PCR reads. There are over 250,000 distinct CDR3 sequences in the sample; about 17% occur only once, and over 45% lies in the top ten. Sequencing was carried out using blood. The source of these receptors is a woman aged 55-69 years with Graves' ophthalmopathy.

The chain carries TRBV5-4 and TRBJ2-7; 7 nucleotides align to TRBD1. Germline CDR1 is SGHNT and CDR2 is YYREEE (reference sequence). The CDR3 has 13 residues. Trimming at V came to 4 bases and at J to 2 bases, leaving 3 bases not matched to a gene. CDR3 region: CASSPDRAYEQYF. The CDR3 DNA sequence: TGTGCCAGCAGCCCCGACAGGGCCTACGAGCAGTACTTC.

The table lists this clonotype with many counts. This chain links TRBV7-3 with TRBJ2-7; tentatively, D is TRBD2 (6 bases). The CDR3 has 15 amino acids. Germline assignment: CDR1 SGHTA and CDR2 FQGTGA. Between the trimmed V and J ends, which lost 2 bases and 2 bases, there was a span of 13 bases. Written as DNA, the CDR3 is TGTGCCAGCAGCTTAGGAGGGAATAGCCCCTACGAGCAGTACTTC. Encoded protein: CASSLGGNSPYEQYF.

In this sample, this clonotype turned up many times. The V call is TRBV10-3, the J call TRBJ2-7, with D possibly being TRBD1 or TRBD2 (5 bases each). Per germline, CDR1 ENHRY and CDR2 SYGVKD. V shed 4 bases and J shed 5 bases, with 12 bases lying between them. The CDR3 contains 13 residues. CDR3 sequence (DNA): TGTGCCATCAGTGCGAGGGGCGAAAACGAGCAGTACTTC. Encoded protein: CAISARGENEQYF.

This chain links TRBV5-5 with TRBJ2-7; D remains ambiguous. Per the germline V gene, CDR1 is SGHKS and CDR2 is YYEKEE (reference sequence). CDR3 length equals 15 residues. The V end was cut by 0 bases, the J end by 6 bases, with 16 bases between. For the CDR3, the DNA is TGTGCCAGCAGCTTGGGACTCTTAGGCGCTCGCGAGCAGTACTTC. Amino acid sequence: CASSLGLLGAREQYF.

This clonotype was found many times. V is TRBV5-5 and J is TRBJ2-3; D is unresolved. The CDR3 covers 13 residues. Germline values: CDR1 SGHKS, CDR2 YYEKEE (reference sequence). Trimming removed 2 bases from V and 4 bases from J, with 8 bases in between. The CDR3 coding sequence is TGTGCCAGCAGCTTTACAGCCTCAGATACGCAGTATTTT. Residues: CASSFTASDTQYF. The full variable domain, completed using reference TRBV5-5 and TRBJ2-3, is DAGVTQSPTHLIKTRGQQVTLRCSPISGHKSVSWYQQVLGQGPQFIFQYYEKEERGRGNFPDRFSARQFPNYSSELNVNALLLGDSALYLCASSFTASDTQYFGPGTRLTVL.

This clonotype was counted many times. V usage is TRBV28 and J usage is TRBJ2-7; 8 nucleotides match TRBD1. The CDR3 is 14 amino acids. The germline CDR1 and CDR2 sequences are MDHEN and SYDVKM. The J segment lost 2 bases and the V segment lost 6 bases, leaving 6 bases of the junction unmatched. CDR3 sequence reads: CASRRTGPPYEQYF. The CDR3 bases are TGTGCCAGCAGGCGGACAGGGCCCCCCTACGAGCAGTACTTC.

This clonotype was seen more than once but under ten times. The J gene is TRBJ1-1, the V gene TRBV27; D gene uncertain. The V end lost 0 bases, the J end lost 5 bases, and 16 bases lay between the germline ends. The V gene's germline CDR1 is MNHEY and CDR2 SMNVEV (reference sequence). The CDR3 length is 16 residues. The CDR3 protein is CASSLSKAGRGTEAFF. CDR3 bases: TGTGCCAGCAGTTTATCGAAGGCGGGCAGAGGGACTGAAGCTTTCTTT.

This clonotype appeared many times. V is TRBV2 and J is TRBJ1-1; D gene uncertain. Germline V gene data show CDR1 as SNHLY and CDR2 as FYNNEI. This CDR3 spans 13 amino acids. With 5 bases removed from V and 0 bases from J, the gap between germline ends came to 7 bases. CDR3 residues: CASSPRMNTEAFF. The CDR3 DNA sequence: TGTGCCAGCAGTCCGAGGATGAACACTGAAGCTTTCTTT.

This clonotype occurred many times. The DNA of the CDR3 is TGTGCCAGCAGGGATTCCGGGACAGCCTACGAGCAGTACTTC. Its translation is CASRDSGTAYEQYF. The J gene is TRBJ2-7, the V gene TRBV6-2 or TRBV6-3, with 7 bases identical to TRBD1. The CDR3 spans 14 residues. The trim removed 6 bases at V and 2 bases at J, leaving 7 bases unmatched. Germline assignment: CDR1 MNHEY and CDR2 SVGEGT.

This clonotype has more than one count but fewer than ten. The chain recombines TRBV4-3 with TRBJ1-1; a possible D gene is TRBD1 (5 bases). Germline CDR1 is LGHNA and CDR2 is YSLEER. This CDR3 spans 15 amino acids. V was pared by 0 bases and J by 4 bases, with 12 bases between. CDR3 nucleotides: TGCGCCAGCAGCCAAGATTTTGCAGGGCCCACTGAAGCTTTCTTT. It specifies CASSQDFAGPTEAFF.